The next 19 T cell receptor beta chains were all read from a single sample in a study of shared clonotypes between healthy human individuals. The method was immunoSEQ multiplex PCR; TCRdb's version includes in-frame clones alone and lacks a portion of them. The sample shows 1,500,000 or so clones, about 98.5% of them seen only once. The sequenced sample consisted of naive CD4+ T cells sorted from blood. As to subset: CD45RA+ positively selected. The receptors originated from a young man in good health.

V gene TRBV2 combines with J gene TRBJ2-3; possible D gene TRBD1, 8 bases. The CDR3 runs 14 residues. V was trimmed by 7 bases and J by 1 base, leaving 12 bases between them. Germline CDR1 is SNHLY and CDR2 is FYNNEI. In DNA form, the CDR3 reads TGTGCCAGCAAGCGGGGACAGGGCACAGATACGCAGTATTTT. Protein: CASKRGQGTDTQYF.

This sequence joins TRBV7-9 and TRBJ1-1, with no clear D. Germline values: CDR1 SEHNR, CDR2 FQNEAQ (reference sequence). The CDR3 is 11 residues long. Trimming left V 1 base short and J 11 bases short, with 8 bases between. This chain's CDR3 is CASSLGLRAFF. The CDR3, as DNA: TGTGCCAGCAGCTTAGGCCTGAGGGCTTTCTTT.

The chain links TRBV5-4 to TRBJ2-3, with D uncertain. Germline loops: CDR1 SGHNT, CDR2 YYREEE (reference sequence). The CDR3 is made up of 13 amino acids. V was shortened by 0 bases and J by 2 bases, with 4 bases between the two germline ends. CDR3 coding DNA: TGTGCCAGCAGCTTGGCGGACACAGATACGCAGTATTTT. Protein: CASSLADTDTQYF. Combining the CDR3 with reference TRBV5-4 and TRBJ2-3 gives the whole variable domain ETGVTQSPTHLIKTRGQQVTLRCSSQSGHNTVSWYQQALGQGPQFIFQYYREEENGRGNFPPRFSGLQFPNYSSELNVNALELDDSALYLCASSLADTDTQYFGPGTRLTVL.

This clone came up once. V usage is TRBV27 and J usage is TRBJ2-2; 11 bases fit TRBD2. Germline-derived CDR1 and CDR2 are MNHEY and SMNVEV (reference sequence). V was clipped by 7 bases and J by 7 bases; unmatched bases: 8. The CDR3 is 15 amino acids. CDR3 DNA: TGTGCCAGCACCTTAGCGGGAGGGCGAGGCGGGGAGCTGTTTTTT. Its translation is CASTLAGGRGGELFF.

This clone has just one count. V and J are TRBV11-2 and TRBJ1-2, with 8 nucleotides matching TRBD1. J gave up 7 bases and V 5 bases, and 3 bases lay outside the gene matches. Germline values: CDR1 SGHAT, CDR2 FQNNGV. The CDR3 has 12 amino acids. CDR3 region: CASSIDRGGYTF. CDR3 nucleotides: TGTGCCAGCAGCATCGACAGGGGTGGCTACACCTTC.

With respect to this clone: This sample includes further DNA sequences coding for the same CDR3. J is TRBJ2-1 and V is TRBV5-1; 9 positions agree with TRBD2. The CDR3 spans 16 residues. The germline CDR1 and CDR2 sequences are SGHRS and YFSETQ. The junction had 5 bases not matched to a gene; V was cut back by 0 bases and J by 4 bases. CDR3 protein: CASSLGPSGTYNEQFF. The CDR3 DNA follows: TGCGCCAGCAGCTTGGGGCCTAGCGGGACTTACAATGAGCAGTTCTTC.

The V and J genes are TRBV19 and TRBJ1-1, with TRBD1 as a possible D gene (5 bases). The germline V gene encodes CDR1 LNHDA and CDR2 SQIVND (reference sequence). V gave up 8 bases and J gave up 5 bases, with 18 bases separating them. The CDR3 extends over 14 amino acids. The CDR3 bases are TGTGCCAGTGAGATCGGGCAGGGAGGGACTGAAGCTTTCTTT. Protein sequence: CASEIGQGGTEAFF.

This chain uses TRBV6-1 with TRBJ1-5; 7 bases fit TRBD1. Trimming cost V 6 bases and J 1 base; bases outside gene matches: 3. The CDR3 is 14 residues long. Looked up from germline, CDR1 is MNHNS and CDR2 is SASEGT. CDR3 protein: CASRETGSNQPQHF. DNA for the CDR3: TGTGCCAGCAGGGAGACAGGGAGCAATCAGCCCCAGCATTTT.

The CDR3 bases are TGTGCCAGCAGCTCCCAGCAACTAGCGGAGGGAGTCGAGACCCAGTACTTC. This codes for CASSSQQLAEGVETQYF. The V and J genes are TRBV11-1 and TRBJ2-5; 8 positions match TRBD2. V trimming: 4 bases; J trimming: 5 bases; junction bases outside the gene matches: 15. CDR1 is SGHAT, CDR2 FQDESV, per germline (reference sequence). The CDR3 sequence is 17 residues long.

CDR3 in DNA: TGTGCCACCAGCAGAGATGCGGGAATCCAAGAGACCCAGTACTTC. Encoded protein: CATSRDAGIQETQYF. The chain couples TRBV15 to TRBJ2-5; the D gene is possibly TRBD2 (6 bases). The CDR3 sequence is 15 residues long. CDR1 LNHNV and CDR2 YYDKDF come from the germline V gene (reference sequence). The V gene lost 0 bases and the J gene lost 1 base, with 9 bases spanning the gap.

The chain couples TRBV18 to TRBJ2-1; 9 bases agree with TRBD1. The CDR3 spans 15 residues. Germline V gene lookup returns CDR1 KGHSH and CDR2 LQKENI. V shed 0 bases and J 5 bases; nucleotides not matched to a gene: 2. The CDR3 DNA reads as TGTGCCAGCTCACCACCGGGACAGGGAAACAATGAGCAGTTCTTC. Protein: CASSPPGQGNNEQFF.

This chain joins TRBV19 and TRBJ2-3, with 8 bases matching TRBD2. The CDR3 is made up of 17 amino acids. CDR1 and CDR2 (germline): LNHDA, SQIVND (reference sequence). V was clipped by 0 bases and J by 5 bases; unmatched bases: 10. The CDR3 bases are TGTGCCAGTAGTATAGATGGGTCGGGAGGGCCAGTAGATACGCAGTATTTT. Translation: CASSIDGSGGPVDTQYF.

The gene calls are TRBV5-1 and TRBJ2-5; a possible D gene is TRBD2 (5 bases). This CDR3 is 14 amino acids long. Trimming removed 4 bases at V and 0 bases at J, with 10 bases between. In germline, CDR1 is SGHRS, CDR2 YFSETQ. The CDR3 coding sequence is TGCGCCAGCAGCCGGAACGGGAACCAAGAGACCCAGTACTTC. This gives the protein CASSRNGNQETQYF.

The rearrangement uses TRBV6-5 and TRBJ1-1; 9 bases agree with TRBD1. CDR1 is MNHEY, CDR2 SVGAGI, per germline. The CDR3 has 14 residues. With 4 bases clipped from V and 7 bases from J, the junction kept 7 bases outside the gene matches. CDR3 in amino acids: CASSLTGGRGEAFF. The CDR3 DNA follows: TGTGCCAGCAGTTTGACAGGGGGTCGCGGTGAAGCTTTCTTT.

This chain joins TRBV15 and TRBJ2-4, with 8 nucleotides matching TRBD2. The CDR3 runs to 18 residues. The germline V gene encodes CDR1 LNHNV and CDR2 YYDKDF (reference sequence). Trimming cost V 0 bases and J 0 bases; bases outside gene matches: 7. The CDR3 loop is CATSRDKSRGGAKNIQYF. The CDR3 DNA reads TGTGCCACCAGCAGAGATAAGTCACGGGGGGGAGCCAAAAACATTCAGTACTTC.

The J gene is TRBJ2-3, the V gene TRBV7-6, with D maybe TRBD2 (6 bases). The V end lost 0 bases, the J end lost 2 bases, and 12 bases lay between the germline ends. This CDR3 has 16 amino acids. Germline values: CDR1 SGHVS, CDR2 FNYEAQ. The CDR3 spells CASSLAKLAFTDTQYF. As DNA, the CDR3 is TGTGCCAGCAGCTTAGCCAAACTAGCTTTCACAGATACGCAGTATTTT.

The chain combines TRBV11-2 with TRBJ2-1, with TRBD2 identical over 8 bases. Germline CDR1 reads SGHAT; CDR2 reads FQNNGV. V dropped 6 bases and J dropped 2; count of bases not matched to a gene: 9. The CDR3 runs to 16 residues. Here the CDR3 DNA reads TGTGCCAGCAGACTAGTGGGCGGGAGGACCTACAATGAGCAGTTCTTC. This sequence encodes CASRLVGGRTYNEQFF.

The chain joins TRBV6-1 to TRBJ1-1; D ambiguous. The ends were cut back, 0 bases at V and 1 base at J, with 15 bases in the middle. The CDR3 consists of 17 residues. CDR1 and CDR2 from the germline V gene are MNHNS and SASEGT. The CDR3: CASSEALYGRQNTEAFF. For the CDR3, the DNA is TGTGCCAGCAGTGAAGCGCTTTATGGGCGGCAGAACACTGAAGCTTTCTTT.

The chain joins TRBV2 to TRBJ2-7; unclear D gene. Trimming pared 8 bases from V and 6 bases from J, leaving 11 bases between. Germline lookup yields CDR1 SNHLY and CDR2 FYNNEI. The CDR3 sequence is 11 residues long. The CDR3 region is CASGDQVEQYF. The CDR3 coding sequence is TGTGCCAGCGGGGATCAGGTCGAGCAGTACTTC.